This T cell receptor beta chain was sequenced in a study of blood T cell repertoires in COVID-19. The protocol was immunoSEQ multiplex PCR, while the TCRdb copy is restricted to in-frame clones and leaves out a portion. The sample holds some 80,000 clones; about 80% are singletons and the top ten take more than 10%. This clone was observed once. The clonotype originates from a woman aged 40-49 years with active or convalescent COVID-19. Sequencing was carried out using peripheral blood.

CDR3 sequence reads: CSASPPFNAVTGELFF. CDR3 nucleotides: TGCAGTGCTAGTCCTCCTTTTAACGCGGTGACCGGGGAGCTGTTTTTT. This chain uses TRBV20-1 with TRBJ2-2; D is unresolved. The germline V and J ends were trimmed by 3 bases and 5 bases, with 19 bases remaining between them. Germline V CDR1 and CDR2: DFQATT, SNEGSKA (reference sequence). The CDR3 consists of 16 residues.